Below, one T cell receptor beta chain is given with its context. Its antigen is currently not known. No much larger clone exists at a distance of one base, and base qualities are not known. Library preparation was by 5' RACE. Sequenced using an Illumina HiSeq 2000. A universal primer binding site was added through template switching, and the final cDNA carried a unique molecular identifier so that TCR cDNA molecules could be counted accurately. Specific primers in the conserved constant-segment region were used to synthesize first-strand cDNA for TCR alpha and beta chains. To control for contamination, every cDNA library carried two barcodes: a SMART-Mk sample barcode plus Illumina barcodes. Two successive PCR steps introduced TruSeq adapter sequences along with Illumina sample barcodes. Sequencing of the TCR alpha and beta cDNA libraries was done on the Illumina HiSeq platform using custom primers. The authors processed their data as follows. Raw reads were processed with MiGEC to extract unique molecular identifiers, and MiXCR was used to determine CDR3 positions. For each individual, recombination models were inferred using an EM algorithm with the repgenHMM and IGoR tools. The analysis of shared clonotypes was done with the tcR package in R, with sharing normalized by the product of cloneset sizes. To study raw recombination without the effects of thymic and clonal selection, out-of-frame nonproductive sequences were analyzed. TCRdb reworked the public reads: Q25 trimming with fastp, MiXCR clone assembly, productive beta chains retained. Identical CDR3 protein sequences are pooled into one entry, listed with their most common genes and DNA. It is TCRdb's table, rather than the study itself, that gives the V and J calls and clone size. This sample holds 500,000 to 600,000 distinct CDR3 sequences; around 20% were observed only once. The top ten clones comprise about 0.91% of the sample.

This record comes from a study of identical twins (dated by TCRdb to about 2016). Looking at the study overall: The study deep-sequenced TCR alpha and beta repertoires from monozygotic twins, unrelated adults of various ages and cord blood to test whether fetal clonotypes persist. To rule out contamination, the twin experiments were replicated at different times with different library preparation protocols.

From its cysteine to its phenylalanine, the CDR3 spans 14 amino acids. The CDR3 DNA has 42 bases and is translated from base 1. Taken from the germline V gene (reference sequence), the CDR1 and CDR2 loops are LGHDT and YNNKEL. V and J lose 1 base and 0 bases, and a span of 6 bases separates them. Only healthy Caucasian donors were included. The twin cohort consisted of three pairs of female monozygotic twins, all aged roughly 18 to 30 years. Positive isolation kits from Invitrogen were used to isolate the CD4+ and CD8+ T cell populations. Study-wide conclusions, independent of this receptor: Compared with coincidental sharing between unrelated individuals, out-of-frame TCR alpha sequences shared between twins had an excess of sequences with low generation probability. A weaker excess of twin sharing was found in beta out-of-frame sequences because the signal-to-noise ratio was lowered by fewer shared sequences. Invariant T cells such as MAIT and iNKT could partly confound zero-insertion analyses, though diverse VJ usage argued against this for most clonotypes. Out-of-frame TCR alpha sharing in monozygotic twins was systematically underestimated by recombination models, whereas sharing between unrelated individuals was in agreement with the recombination models. Abundant cord blood beta clonotypes carried fewer insertions; young adult naive repertoires showed a weaker similar trend, while memory repertoires showed none. Conclusions relied on cross-sectional statistical analysis, since the same donors could not be followed over many years.

These data were also reused for a study on T cells expressing NK-cell markers. The second source states: Three sorted T-cell subsets (CD3+CD56+NKG2C+, CD3+CD56+NKG2C- and CD3+CD56-NKG2C+) from under ten donors had their TCR beta-chain repertoires profiled. Of the eight sequenced donors, seven were found to be HCMV-seropositive and one was found to be HCMV-seronegative. To restrict sorting to alphabetaTCR-expressing T cells, an anti-gammadeltaTCR antibody was added in several experiments. For several donors, the dominant CD3+CD56+NKG2C+ clonotypes were among the top 10 CD8+ clonotypes and accounted for roughly 1.0-8% of CD8+ T cells. Those dominant clonotypes were again the most abundant among CD3+CD56-NKG2C+ cells in a handful of donors, at about 28.3-60.1%. It remained unclear whether the expanded NKG2C-expressing T cell clones were specific for HCMV antigens. All eight donors whose samples were sequenced were randomly selected healthy volunteers, three of them men and five women. HCMV serostatus was determined by detecting HCMV-specific IgG in serum with a commercial ELISA kit. MIGEC was used to demultiplex reads and group reads by UMI, and MiTCR was used to assemble and quantify clonotypes. To exclude erroneous sequences, only TCR cDNA sequences supported by at least two reads were retained. The tcR package was used for downstream repertoire analysis, and clonotypes were matched across fractions by CDR3 nucleotide sequence plus V segment. VDJmatch was used to annotate antigen specificity against VDJdb, with one amino acid substitution in CDR3 permitted.

Here the chain combines TRBV3-1 and TRBJ2-5; the D gene identity is not certain. The sequenced material came from CD4+ T cells sorted from blood. The source is a woman under 30 in good health. Here is the DNA: TGTGCCAGCAGCCAAGGGGTAAACCAAGAGACCCAGTACTTC. Translated, this gives CASSQGVNQETQYF.